This T cell receptor beta chain stems from a study of beta chain features in type 1 diabetes. Background on the study: Similarity in age, gender and cell yields was seen between patients and healthy donors. Study-level results: Within each of all four CD4+ subsets, Type 1 diabetes patients had TCRB CDR3s that were moderately but significantly shorter.

Every bit of the isolated RNA underwent reverse transcription, so sequencing read expressed TCRB transcripts. The method was immunoSEQ multiplex PCR; TCRdb's version includes in-frame clones alone and lacks a portion of them. There are roughly 150,000 clones in the sample; around 8% occur only once, and 0.94% lies in the top ten. On this clone: Its antigen is still unknown.

The sample was central memory CD4+ T cells from blood. The sequence was obtained from a woman aged 40 to 50 with type 1 diabetes.

CDR3: CASSHNRVDYGYTF. The CDR3 DNA reads as TGCGCCAGCAGCCACAACAGGGTCGACTATGGCTACACCTTC. This chain joins TRBV4-3 and TRBJ1-2, with a tentative D call TRBD1 (6 bases). Between the trimmed V and J ends, which lost 3 bases and 3 bases, there was a span of 11 bases. CDR1 is LGHNA and CDR2 is YSLEER in the germline V gene. The CDR3 consists of 14 residues.